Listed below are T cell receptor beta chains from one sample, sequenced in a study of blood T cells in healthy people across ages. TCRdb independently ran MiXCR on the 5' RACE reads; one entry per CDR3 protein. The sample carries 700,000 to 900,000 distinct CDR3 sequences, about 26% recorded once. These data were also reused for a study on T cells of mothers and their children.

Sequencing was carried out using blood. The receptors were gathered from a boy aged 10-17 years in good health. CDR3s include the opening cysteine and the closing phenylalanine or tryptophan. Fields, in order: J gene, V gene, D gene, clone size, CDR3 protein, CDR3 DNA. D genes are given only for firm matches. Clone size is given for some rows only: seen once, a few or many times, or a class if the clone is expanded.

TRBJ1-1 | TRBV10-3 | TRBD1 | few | CAISLTGAEAFF | TGTGCCATCAGTTTGACAGGGGCTGAAGCTTTCTTT
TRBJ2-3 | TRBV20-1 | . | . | CSARSQTSSTDTQYF | TGCAGTGCTAGATCGCAAACTAGCTCCACAGATACGCAGTATTTT
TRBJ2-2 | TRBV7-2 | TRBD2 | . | CASSPGGTFTGELFF | TGTGCCAGCAGCCCGGGGGGGACCTTCACCGGGGAGCTGTTTTTT
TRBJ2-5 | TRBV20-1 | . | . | CSARVGQGSPDF | .
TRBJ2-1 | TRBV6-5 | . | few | CASSYIQRAYNEQFF | TGTGCCAGCAGTTACATCCAGAGGGCTTACAATGAGCAGTTCTTC
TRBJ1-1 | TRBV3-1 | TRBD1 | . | CASSHGRGRVPEAFF | TGTGCCAGCAGCCATGGTAGGGGGCGAGTTCCTGAAGCTTTCTTT
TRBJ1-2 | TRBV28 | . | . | CASSLKDYGYTF | TGTGCCAGCAGTTTGAAAGACTATGGCTACACCTTC
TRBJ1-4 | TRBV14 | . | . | CASSPHPRNEKLFF | TGTGCCAGCAGCCCGCATCCGAGGAATGAAAAACTGTTTTTT
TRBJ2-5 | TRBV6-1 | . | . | CASSVGVRETQYF | TGTGCCAGCAGTGTGGGGGTACGGGAGACCCAGTACTTC
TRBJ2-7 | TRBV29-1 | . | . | CSVRGRVGIDEQYF | TGCAGCGTCCGGGGAAGGGTGGGGATCGACGAGCAGTACTTC
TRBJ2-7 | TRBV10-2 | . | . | CASSESRPYEQYF | TGCGCCAGCAGTGAGTCGAGGCCCTACGAGCAGTACTTC
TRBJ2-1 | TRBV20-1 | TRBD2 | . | CSALPGGGDNEQFF | TGCAGTGCCCTACCCGGCGGGGGGGACAATGAGCAGTTCTTC
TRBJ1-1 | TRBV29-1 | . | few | CSVRANTEAFF | TGCAGCGTGCGGGCGAACACTGAAGCTTTCTTT
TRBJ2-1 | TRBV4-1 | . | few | CASSQVGLHNEQFF | TGCGCCAGCAGCCAAGTAGGACTCCACAATGAGCAGTTCTTC
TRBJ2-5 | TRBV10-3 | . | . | CAISVPGQETQYF | TGTGCCATCAGTGTCCCTGGGCAAGAGACCCAGTACTTC
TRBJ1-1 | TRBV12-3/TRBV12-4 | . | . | CASSLERGSLFTEAFF | TGTGCCAGCAGTTTAGAGAGGGGGAGTTTATTCACTGAAGCTTTCTTT
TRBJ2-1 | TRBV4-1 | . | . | CASSQEEGSFYNEQFF | TGCGCCAGCAGCCAAGAGGAAGGCAGCTTCTACAATGAGCAGTTCTTC
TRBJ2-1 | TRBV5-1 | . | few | CASSRAFLLDEQFF | TGCGCCAGCAGCCGGGCGTTTTTACTGGATGAGCAGTTCTTC
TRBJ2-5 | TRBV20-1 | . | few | CSARDLGTQYF | TGCAGTGCTAGAGATCTGGGGACCCAGTACTTC
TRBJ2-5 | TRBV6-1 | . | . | CASRRQVMAPQETQYF | TGTGCCAGCAGACGACAGGTCATGGCGCCGCAAGAGACCCAGTACTTC
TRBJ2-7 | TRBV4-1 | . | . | CASSLNQGSEQYF | TGCGCCAGCAGCCTCAACCAGGGCTCCGAGCAGTACTTC
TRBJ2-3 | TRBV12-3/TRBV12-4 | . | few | CASSSSRTDTQYF | TGTGCCAGCAGTTCGTCACGCACAGATACGCAGTATTTT
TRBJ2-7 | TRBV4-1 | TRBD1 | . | CASSVHRGNEQYF | TGCGCCAGCAGCGTACACAGGGGAAACGAGCAGTACTTC
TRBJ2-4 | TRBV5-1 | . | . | CASSLGQPISYEQYF | TGCGCCAGCAGCTTGGGTCAGCCGATCTCCTATGAGCAGTACTTC
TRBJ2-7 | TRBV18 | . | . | CASSPTRDGHPEQYF | TGTGCCAGCTCTCCTACCCGGGACGGTCACCCCGAGCAGTACTTC
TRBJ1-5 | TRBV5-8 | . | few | CASSPDGEQPQHF | TGTGCCAGCAGCCCCGACGGAGAACAGCCCCAGCATTTT
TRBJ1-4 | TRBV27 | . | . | CASSFRLGVLDEKLFF | TGTGCCAGCAGTTTTCGGTTGGGGGTATTAGATGAAAAACTGTTTTTT
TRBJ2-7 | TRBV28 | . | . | CASSQGPAEQYF | TGTGCCAGCAGCCAGGGACCGGCGGAGCAGTACTTC
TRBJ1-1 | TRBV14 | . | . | CASSQDGWGQSGTEAFF | TGTGCCAGCAGCCAAGACGGTTGGGGGCAGAGCGGGACTGAAGCTTTCTTT
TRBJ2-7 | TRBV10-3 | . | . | CAIREGVDYEQYF | TGTGCCATCAGGGAGGGGGTGGACTACGAGCAGTACTTC
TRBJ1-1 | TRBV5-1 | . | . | CASSLVPVSGNTEAFF | TGCGCCAGCAGCTTGGTTCCAGTCTCGGGGAACACTGAAGCTTTCTTT
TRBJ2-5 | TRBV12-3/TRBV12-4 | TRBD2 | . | CASSNWSSGGKTQYF | TGTGCCAGCAGTAACTGGAGTAGCGGGGGAAAGACCCAGTACTTC
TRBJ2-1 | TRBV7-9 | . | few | CASSLFSGVSHLEQFF | TGTGCCAGCAGCTTATTTAGTGGGGTTAGTCACCTTGAGCAGTTCTTC
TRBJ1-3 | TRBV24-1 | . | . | CATSDPRAGNTIYF | TGTGCCACCAGTGATCCCAGGGCTGGAAACACCATATATTTT
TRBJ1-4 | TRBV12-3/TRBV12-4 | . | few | CASRPGIFNEKLFF | TGTGCCAGCAGGCCAGGAATCTTTAATGAAAAACTGTTTTTT
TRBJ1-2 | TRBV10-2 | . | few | CASGSGYYGYTF | TGCGCCAGCGGATCGGGGTACTATGGCTACACCTTC
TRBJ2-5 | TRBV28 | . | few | CASSSTGRETQYF | TGTGCCAGCAGTTCGACAGGAAGAGAGACCCAGTACTTC
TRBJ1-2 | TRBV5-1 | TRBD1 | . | CASSLGDRPLYGYTF | TGCGCCAGCAGCTTGGGGGACAGGCCGCTCTATGGCTACACCTTC
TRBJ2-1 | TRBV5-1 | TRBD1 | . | CASSPQGLNNEQFF | TGCGCCAGCAGCCCACAGGGGCTTAACAATGAGCAGTTCTTC
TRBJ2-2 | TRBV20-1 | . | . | CSARGTTNTGELFF | TGCAGTGCTAGAGGGACAACGAACACCGGGGAGCTGTTTTTT
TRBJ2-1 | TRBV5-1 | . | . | CASGERYNEQFF | TGCGCCAGCGGCGAGAGATACAATGAGCAGTTCTTC
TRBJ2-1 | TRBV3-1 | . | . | CASSQGNINNEQFF | TGTGCCAGCAGCCAGGGGAACATTAACAATGAGCAGTTCTTC
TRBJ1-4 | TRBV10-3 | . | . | CAISESTRAESGKLFF | TGTGCCATCAGTGAGTCGACGAGGGCGGAGAGTGGAAAACTGTTTTTT
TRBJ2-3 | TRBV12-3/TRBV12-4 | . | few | CASRSRGAIDTQYF | TGTGCCAGCAGATCCCGGGGGGCTATAGATACGCAGTATTTT
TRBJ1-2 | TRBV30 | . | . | CAWSVPRTGPTRYTF | TGTGCCTGGAGTGTACCGAGAACAGGGCCAACCCGCTACACCTTC
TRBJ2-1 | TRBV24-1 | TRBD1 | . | CATSDAWTGFRNEQFF | TGTGCCACCAGTGATGCCTGGACAGGGTTTCGTAATGAGCAGTTCTTC
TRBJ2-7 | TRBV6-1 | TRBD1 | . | CASSGDRGYYEQYF | TGTGCCAGCAGTGGTGACAGGGGGTACTACGAGCAGTACTTC
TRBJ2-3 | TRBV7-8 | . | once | CAGSQGFSTDTQYF | TGTGCCGGCAGCCAAGGATTCTCCACAGATACGCAGTATTTT
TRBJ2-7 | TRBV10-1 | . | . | CATQPNQKDEQYF | TGCGCCACCCAACCCAATCAAAAGGACGAGCAGTACTTC
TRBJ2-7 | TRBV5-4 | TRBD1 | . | CASSLGTGTFTEQYF | TGTGCCAGCAGCTTAGGGACAGGCACCTTTACGGAGCAGTACTTC
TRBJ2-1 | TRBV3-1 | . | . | CASSQDMSRFHEQFF | TGTGCCAGCAGCCAAGATATGTCGCGGTTCCATGAGCAGTTCTTC